The 27 T cell receptor beta chains reported below all come from one sample, sequenced in a study of human CD8 memory T cell subsets. UMI-labeled 5' RACE was used, and it produced the TCR beta libraries. TCRdb reprocessed the 5' RACE reads and stores each CDR3 protein as one record, lacking DNA. The table for this sample gives 5,000 to 8,000 distinct CDR3 sequences. Sequencing was carried out using CD8+ effector memory T cells (TEM) sorted from PBMCs. Regarding subset: effector memory CD8 T cells, CCR7- CD45RO+ CD95+. These receptors were taken from a human donor in good health.

By frequency, this clonotype registers medium-sized (0.01 to 0.1%). This chain connects TRBV19 to TRBJ2-1. CDR1 is LNHDA, CDR2 SQIVND, per germline (reference sequence). This CDR3 is built from 12 residues. CDR3 amino acids: CASSIPYNEQFF.

The V gene is TRBV5-4, the J gene TRBJ1-1. This CDR3 contains 14 residues. Germline V gene data show CDR1 as SGHNT and CDR2 as YYREEE (reference sequence). The CDR3 protein is CASSLSDKITEAFF.

The chain joins TRBV5-6 to TRBJ2-1; without DNA, the TCRdb call of TRBD2 cannot be checked. Germline V gene lookup returns CDR1 SGHDT and CDR2 YYEEEE. CDR3 length equals 14 residues. The CDR3: CASSPVVGTNEQFF.

The chain carries TRBV5-1 and TRBJ2-7; checking the TCRdb D call of TRBD2 is not possible without DNA. Germline CDR1 reads SGHRS; CDR2 reads YFSETQ. There are 13 residues in the CDR3. The CDR3 protein is CASSSTSLHEQYF.

The chain links TRBV20-1 to TRBJ2-1; without DNA, the TCRdb call of TRBD2 cannot be checked. This CDR3 has 15 amino acids. Per the germline V gene, CDR1 is DFQATT and CDR2 is SNEGSKA (reference sequence). The CDR3 sequence is CSAPGTSGYLGEQFF.

This clonotype is deemed medium-sized by its frequency. The V gene is TRBV12-3 or TRBV12-4, the J gene TRBJ1-5. The CDR3 spans 15 residues. CDR3 residues: CASSLAWQANQPQHF.

The rearrangement links TRBV4-1 to TRBJ2-7; TCRdb proposes TRBD2, but this gene call is untestable without DNA. This CDR3 is built from 16 residues. CDR1 and CDR2 (germline): MGHRA, YSYEKL. The CDR3 is CASSQASRVEHYEQYF.

This sequence joins TRBV6-6 and TRBJ1-5; TCRdb outputs TRBD1, but without DNA this stays unchecked. The CDR3 runs 14 residues. Germline values: CDR1 MNHNY, CDR2 SVGAGI (reference sequence). CDR3 loop: CASSHREPYQPQHF.

Judged by frequency, this clonotype is medium-sized. The chain recombines TRBV7-8 with TRBJ2-3; the TCRdb D gene call, TRBD2, has no DNA to confirm it. This CDR3 is 15 amino acids long. Germline-derived CDR1 and CDR2 are SGHVS and FQNEAQ. The CDR3: CASTPSGRGADTQYF.

The J gene is TRBJ2-6, the V gene TRBV7-6; TCRdb calls TRBD1, which cannot be checked without DNA. The CDR3 contains 18 residues. Germline V gives CDR1 SGHVS, CDR2 FNYEAQ. This CDR3 reads CASSPEAGQLSGANVLTF.

The chain is built from TRBV28 and TRBJ2-7; without DNA, the TCRdb call of TRBD2 cannot be checked. The CDR3 loop spans 14 amino acids. CDR1 and CDR2 (germline): MDHEN, SYDVKM. Here the CDR3 reads CASSLAGGPHEQYF. Full variable domain (missing parts from reference TRBV28 and TRBJ2-7): DVKVTQSSRYLVKRTGEKVFLECVQDMDHENMFWYRQDPGLGLRLIYFSYDVKMKEKGDIPEGYSVSREKKERFSLILESASTNQTSMYLCASSLAGGPHEQYFGPGTRLTVT.

The J gene is TRBJ2-6, the V gene TRBV20-1. CDR1 and CDR2 from the germline V gene are DFQATT and SNEGSKA (reference sequence). The CDR3 length is 14 residues. CDR3 sequence: CSAPSEPGANVLTF.

The chain carries TRBV20-1 and TRBJ2-2; the D call from TCRdb, TRBD2, cannot be confirmed without DNA. This CDR3 comprises 14 residues. CDR1 is DFQATT and CDR2 is SNEGSKA in the germline V gene (reference sequence). The CDR3: CSARGELESGELFF.

J is TRBJ2-5 and V is TRBV4-1; absent DNA, TCRdb's TRBD1 call cannot be checked. The CDR3 contains 15 residues. In germline, CDR1 is MGHRA, CDR2 YSYEKL. CDR3 sequence: CASSQEARGLETQYF.

J is TRBJ2-7 and V is TRBV6-2 or TRBV6-3. Germline V gives CDR1 MNHEY, CDR2 SVGEGT. This CDR3 region has 13 residues. The CDR3: CATAAGDTYEQYF.

This chain joins TRBV6-5 and TRBJ2-3; TCRdb indicates TRBD2, and absent DNA this call remains unverified. From germline, CDR1 is MNHEY and CDR2 SVGAGI. The CDR3 spans 15 residues. The CDR3: CASSPTSGGADTQYF.

The rearrangement links TRBV6-6 to TRBJ1-5; lacking DNA, the TRBD1 call made by TCRdb goes unchecked. Germline V gene sequence: CDR1 MNHNY, CDR2 SVGAGI (reference sequence). The CDR3 has 17 residues. Here the CDR3 reads CASSYDRDETSNQPQHF.

This chain uses TRBV4-1 with TRBJ2-2; without DNA, the TCRdb call of TRBD2 cannot be checked. Germline-derived CDR1 and CDR2 are MGHRA and YSYEKL. This CDR3 region has 15 residues. This chain's CDR3 is CASSQVPGRPGELFF.

The chain links TRBV5-1 to TRBJ2-5; TCRdb returns TRBD1, unconfirmable since there is no DNA. The CDR3 is 13 residues long. Germline V gene sequence: CDR1 SGHRS, CDR2 YFSETQ. CDR3 protein: CASSSTAQETQYF. Full variable domain (missing parts from reference TRBV5-1 and TRBJ2-5): KAGVTQTPRYLIKTRGQQVTLSCSPISGHRSVSWYQQTPGQGLQFLFEYFSETQRNKGNFPGRFSGRQFSNSRSEMNVSTLELGDSALYLCASSSTAQETQYFGPGTRLLVL.

The genes are TRBV9 and TRBJ1-6; the TCRdb D gene call, TRBD1, has no DNA to confirm it. CDR1 SGDLS and CDR2 YYNGEE come from the germline V gene. This CDR3 is built from 14 residues. The CDR3 sequence is CASSPGTGYSPLHF.

The V call is TRBV7-7, the J call TRBJ2-2; with no DNA, the TCRdb D assignment of TRBD1 cannot be verified. The germline gives CDR1 SSHAT, CDR2 FNYEAQ (reference sequence). The CDR3 loop spans 15 amino acids. The CDR3 protein is CASSLGHRNTGELFF.

J is TRBJ1-1 and V is TRBV12-3 or TRBV12-4. The CDR3 sequence is 12 residues long. The CDR3 reads CASSLTNTEAFF.

The V call is TRBV20-1, the J call TRBJ2-3; TCRdb indicates TRBD2, and absent DNA this call remains unverified. The CDR3 sequence is 17 residues long. The germline V gene has CDR1 DFQATT and CDR2 SNEGSKA (reference sequence). CDR3 region: CSARDTVRQTKIDTQYF.

V and J are TRBV7-6 and TRBJ2-7. CDR1 is SGHVS and CDR2 is FNYEAQ in the germline V gene. The CDR3 covers 13 residues. CDR3 sequence reads: CASSFTDTYEQYF.

The chain recombines TRBV13 with TRBJ2-7; TCRdb's assignment of TRBD1 cannot be checked, as there is no DNA. Looked up from germline, CDR1 is PRHDT and CDR2 is FYEKMQ (reference sequence). The CDR3 sequence is 15 residues long. The CDR3 spells CASSLRGQGTYEQYF.

The V call is TRBV28, the J call TRBJ1-4; TCRdb selects TRBD1, and the lack of DNA leaves this call unchecked. The CDR3 length is 14 residues. The germline gives CDR1 MDHEN, CDR2 SYDVKM. This CDR3 is CASSFIQGAEKLFF.

The chain's CDR3 is CASSVGGNEAFF. This rearrangement joins TRBV9 to TRBJ1-1. The CDR3 sequence is 12 residues long. From germline, CDR1 is SGDLS and CDR2 YYNGEE.